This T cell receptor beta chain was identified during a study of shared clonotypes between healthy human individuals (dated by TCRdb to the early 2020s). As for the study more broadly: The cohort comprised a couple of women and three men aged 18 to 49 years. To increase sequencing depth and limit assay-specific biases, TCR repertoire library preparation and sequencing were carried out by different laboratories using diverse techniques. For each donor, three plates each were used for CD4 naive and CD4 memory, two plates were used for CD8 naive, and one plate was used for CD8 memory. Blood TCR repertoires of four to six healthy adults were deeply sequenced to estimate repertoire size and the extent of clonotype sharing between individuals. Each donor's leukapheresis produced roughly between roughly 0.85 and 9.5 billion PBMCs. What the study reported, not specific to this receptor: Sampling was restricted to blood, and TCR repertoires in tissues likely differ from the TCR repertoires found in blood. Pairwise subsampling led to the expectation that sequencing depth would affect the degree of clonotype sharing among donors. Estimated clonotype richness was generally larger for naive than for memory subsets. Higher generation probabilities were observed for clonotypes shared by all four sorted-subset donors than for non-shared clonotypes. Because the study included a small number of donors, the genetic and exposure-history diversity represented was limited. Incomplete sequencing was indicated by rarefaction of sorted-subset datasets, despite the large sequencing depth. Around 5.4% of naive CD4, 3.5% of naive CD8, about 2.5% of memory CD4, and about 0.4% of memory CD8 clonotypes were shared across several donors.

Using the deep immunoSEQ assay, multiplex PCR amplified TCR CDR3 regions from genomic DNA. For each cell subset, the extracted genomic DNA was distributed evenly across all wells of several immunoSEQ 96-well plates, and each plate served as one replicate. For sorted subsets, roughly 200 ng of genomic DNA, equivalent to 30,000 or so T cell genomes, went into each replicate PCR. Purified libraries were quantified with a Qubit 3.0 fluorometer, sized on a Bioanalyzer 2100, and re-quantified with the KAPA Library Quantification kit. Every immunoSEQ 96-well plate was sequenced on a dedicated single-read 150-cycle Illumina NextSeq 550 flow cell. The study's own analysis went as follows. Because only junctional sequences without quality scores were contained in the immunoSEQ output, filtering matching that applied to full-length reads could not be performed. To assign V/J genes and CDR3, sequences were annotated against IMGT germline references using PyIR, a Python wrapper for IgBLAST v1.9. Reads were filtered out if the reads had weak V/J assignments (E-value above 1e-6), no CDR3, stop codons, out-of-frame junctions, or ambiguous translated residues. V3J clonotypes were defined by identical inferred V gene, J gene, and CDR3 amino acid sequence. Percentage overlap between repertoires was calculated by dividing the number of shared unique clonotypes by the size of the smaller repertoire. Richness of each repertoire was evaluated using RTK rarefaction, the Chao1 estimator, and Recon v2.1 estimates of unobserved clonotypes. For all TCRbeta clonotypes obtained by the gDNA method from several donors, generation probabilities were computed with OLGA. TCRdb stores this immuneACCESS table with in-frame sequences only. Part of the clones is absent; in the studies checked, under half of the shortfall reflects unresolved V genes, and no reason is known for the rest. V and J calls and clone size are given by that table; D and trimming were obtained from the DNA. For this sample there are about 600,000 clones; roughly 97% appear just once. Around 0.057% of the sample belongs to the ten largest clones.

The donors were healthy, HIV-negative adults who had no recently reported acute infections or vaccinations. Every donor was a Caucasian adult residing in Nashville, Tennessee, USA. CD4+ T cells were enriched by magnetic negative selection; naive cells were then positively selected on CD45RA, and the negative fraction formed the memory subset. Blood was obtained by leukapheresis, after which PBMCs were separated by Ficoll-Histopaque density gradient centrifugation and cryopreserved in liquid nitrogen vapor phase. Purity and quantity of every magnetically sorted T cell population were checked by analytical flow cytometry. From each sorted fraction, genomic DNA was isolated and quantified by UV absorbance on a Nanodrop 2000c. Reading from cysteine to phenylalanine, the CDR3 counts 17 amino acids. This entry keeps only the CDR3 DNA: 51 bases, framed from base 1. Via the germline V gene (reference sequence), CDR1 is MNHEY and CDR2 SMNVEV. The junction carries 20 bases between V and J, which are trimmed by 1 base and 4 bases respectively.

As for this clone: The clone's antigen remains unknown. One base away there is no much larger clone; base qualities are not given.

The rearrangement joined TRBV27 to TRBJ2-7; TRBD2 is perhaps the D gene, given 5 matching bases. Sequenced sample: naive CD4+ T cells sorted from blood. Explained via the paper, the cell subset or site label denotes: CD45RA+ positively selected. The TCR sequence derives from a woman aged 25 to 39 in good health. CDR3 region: CASSLYPGRRGLYEQYF. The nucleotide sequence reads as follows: TGTGCCAGCAGTTTATACCCCGGTAGACGGGGATTATACGAGCAGTACTTC.